This T cell receptor (beta chain) was retrieved from a study of T cells in Graves' hyperthyroidism and ophthalmopathy. The CDR3 length is 14 residues. Per germline, CDR1 SGHTA and CDR2 FQGNSA. The V gene lost 4 bases and the J gene lost 8 bases, with 17 bases spanning the gap. General study results and limits: In blood, most of the thyroid clonotypes expanded above 0.001 were also present.

The table lists this clonotype with many counts. The target antigen is unknown. RNA transcripts yielded amplified TCR beta CDR3 regions. The HTBI primer set drove a first-round RT-PCR of the TCR CDR3. TCRdb analysed the multiplex PCR reads with MiXCR anew, one entry per CDR3 protein. In the table there are over 450,000 distinct CDR3 sequences, 14% of which are singletons. With a duration under 2 months, the hyperthyroidism was newly diagnosed in patients aged 18 to 65. The sample taken for sequencing was blood. This sequence was found in a woman between 18 and 29 years old with Graves' hyperthyroidism. V and J are TRBV7-2 and TRBJ1-2, with D tentatively TRBD1 (6 bases). This CDR3 reads CASSSGRGTVGYTF. The CDR3, as DNA: TGTGCCAGCAGCTCCGGAAGGGGGACGGTCGGCTACACCTTC. The full variable domain, completed using reference TRBV7-2 and TRBJ1-2, is GAGVSQSPSNKVTEKGKDVELRCDPISGHTALYWYRQSLGQGLEFLIYFQGNSAPDKSGLPSDRFSAERTGGSVSTLTIQRTQQEDSAVYLCASSSGRGTVGYTFGSGTRLTVV.